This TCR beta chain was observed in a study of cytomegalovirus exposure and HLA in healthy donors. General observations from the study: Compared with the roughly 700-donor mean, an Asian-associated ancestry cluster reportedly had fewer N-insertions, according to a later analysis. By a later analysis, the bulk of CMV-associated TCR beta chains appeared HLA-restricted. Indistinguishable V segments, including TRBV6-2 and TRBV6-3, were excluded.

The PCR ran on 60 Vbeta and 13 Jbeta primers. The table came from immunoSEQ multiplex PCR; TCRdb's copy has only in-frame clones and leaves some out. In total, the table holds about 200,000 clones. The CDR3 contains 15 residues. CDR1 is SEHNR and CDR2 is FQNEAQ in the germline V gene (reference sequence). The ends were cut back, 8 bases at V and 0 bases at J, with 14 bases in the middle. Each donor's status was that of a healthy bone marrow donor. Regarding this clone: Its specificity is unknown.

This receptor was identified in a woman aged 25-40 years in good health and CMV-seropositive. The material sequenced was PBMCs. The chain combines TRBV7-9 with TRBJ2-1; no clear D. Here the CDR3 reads CASSPGPVSYNEQFF. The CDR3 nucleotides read TGTGCCAGCTCCCCTGGGCCAGTCTCCTACAATGAGCAGTTCTTC.